This is a list of T cell receptor beta chains from one sample in a study of radiotherapy plus CTLA-4 blockade in lung cancer. TCRdb's table, derived via immunoSEQ multiplex PCR, lists solely in-frame clones and lacks some. The sample holds about 31,000 clones, about 72% seen once. The source was peripheral blood, collected from a patient treated with radiotherapy plus ipilimumab. Every receptor here comes from a human donor with non-small cell lung cancer who had stable disease on radiotherapy plus ipilimumab. CDR3s include the opening cysteine and the closing phenylalanine or tryptophan. D genes are given only for firm matches. Not all rows give a size; the values are once, few, many and, for expanded clones, a class.

TRBV28	TRBJ1-1	once	.	CASSLSRTEAFF	TGTGCCAGCAGTTTGAGTCGCACTGAAGCTTTCTTT
TRBV19	TRBJ1-1	.	.	CASRAQGEAFF	TGTGCCAGTAGAGCCCAGGGAGAAGCTTTCTTT
TRBV7-9	TRBJ1-2	few	.	CASSKPTNYGYTF	TGTGCCAGCAGCAAACCTACTAACTATGGCTACACCTTC
TRBV19	TRBJ2-6	.	.	CASSIEHTSSGANVLTF	TGTGCCAGTAGTATAGAGCATACTAGCTCTGGGGCCAACGTCCTGACTTTC
TRBV7-9	TRBJ1-2	.	.	CASSPWGRAGFNYGYTF	TGTGCCAGCAGCCCGTGGGGCAGGGCAGGTTTTAACTATGGCTACACCTTC
TRBV23-1	TRBJ2-1	.	.	CASSPQPVGHEQFF	TGCGCCAGCAGTCCCCAACCTGTGGGTCATGAGCAGTTCTTC
TRBV5-4	TRBJ2-1	.	.	CASSLVGVSEQFF	TGTGCCAGCAGCTTGGTGGGCGTGTCTGAGCAGTTCTTC
TRBV5-4	TRBJ1-5	.	.	CASSSRGDQPQHF	TGTGCCAGCAGCTCCAGAGGGGATCAGCCCCAGCATTTT
TRBV9	TRBJ2-5	.	.	CASSVRDPWEAQYF	TGTGCCAGCAGCGTGCGGGATCCATGGGAGGCCCAGTACTTC
TRBV5-1	TRBJ1-5	few	.	CASSGDGPHQPQHF	TGCGCCAGCAGCGGGGACGGTCCGCATCAGCCCCAGCATTTT
TRBV5-1	TRBJ1-2	.	.	CASSLGWVSNYGYTF	TGCGCCAGCAGCTTGGGTTGGGTATCTAACTATGGCTACACCTTC
TRBV15	TRBJ1-1	.	.	CATSRGYDLNTEAFF	TGTGCCACCAGCAGAGGGTACGATTTGAACACTGAAGCTTTCTTT
TRBV4-3	TRBJ1-6	few	.	CASSQDWANSPLHF	TGCGCCAGCAGCCAAGATTGGGCAAATTCACCCCTCCACTTT
TRBV5-1	TRBJ2-5	.	.	CASSLMGSETQYF	TGCGCCAGCAGCTTGATGGGATCGGAGACCCAGTACTTC
TRBV6-6	TRBJ1-2	.	TRBD1	CASSYGTGSAYGYTF	TGTGCCAGCAGTTACGGGACAGGGAGTGCCTATGGCTACACCTTC
TRBV29-1	TRBJ1-1	.	.	CSVALGAAANTEAFF	TGCAGCGTTGCCCTCGGGGCAGCCGCGAACACTGAAGCTTTCTTT
TRBV5-6	TRBJ2-2	.	.	CASSLVSPGTHLIGELFF	TGTGCCAGCAGCTTGGTGTCCCCCGGCACCCATTTGATCGGGGAGCTGTTTTTT
TRBV5-4	TRBJ1-2	.	TRBD1	CASSGTGGGGYTF	TGTGCCAGCAGTGGGACAGGGGGCGGTGGCTACACCTTC
TRBV7-9	TRBJ1-1	.	TRBD1	CASSPIGTGGPEAFF	TGTGCCAGCAGCCCTATCGGGACAGGGGGCCCTGAAGCTTTCTTT
TRBV11-2	TRBJ1-2	.	.	CASSQEQVGIYGYTF	TGTGCCAGCAGCCAAGAACAGGTTGGGATTTATGGCTACACCTTC
TRBV9	TRBJ1-1	.	.	CASSVQAQNTEAFF	TGTGCCAGCAGCGTACAGGCGCAGAACACTGAAGCTTTCTTT
TRBV9	TRBJ2-7	.	.	CASSVSGTGSYEQYF	TGTGCCAGCAGCGTGTCCGGCACCGGCTCCTACGAGCAGTACTTC
TRBV5-1	TRBJ1-2	once	.	CASSLNREGYGYTF	TGCGCCAGCAGCTTGAACAGGGAGGGATATGGCTACACCTTC
TRBV7-8	TRBJ1-6	.	TRBD1	CASSLAPGQRSSYNSPLHF	TGTGCCAGCAGCTTAGCTCCGGGACAGAGGAGCTCCTATAATTCACCCCTCCACTTT
TRBV4-1	TRBJ1-2	.	.	CASSQGGGLYYGYTF	TGCGCCAGCAGCCAAGGCGGGGGGCTTTACTATGGCTACACCTTC
TRBV6-6	TRBJ1-3	.	.	CASSPGLSGSTIYF	TGTGCCAGCAGCCCGGGACTCTCTGGAAGCACCATATATTTT
TRBV25-1	TRBJ2-2	few	.	CASSGSFPQGLSGELFF	TGTGCCAGCAGTGGTTCCTTTCCCCAGGGCCTCTCCGGGGAGCTGTTTTTT
TRBV19	TRBJ1-5	few	.	CASSMLGNQPQHF	TGTGCCAGTAGTATGTTGGGGAATCAGCCCCAGCATTTT
TRBV5-1	TRBJ1-1	.	.	CASSLGEGRNTEAFF	TGCGCCAGCAGCTTGGGAGAGGGTAGGAACACTGAAGCTTTCTTT
TRBV27	TRBJ1-5	.	TRBD1	CASSSGTGGNQPQHF	TGTGCCAGCAGTTCTGGGACAGGGGGGAATCAGCCCCAGCATTTT
TRBV5-5	TRBJ1-1	.	TRBD1	CASSSTGARNTEAFF	TGTGCCAGCAGCTCGACAGGGGCACGGAACACTGAAGCTTTCTTT
TRBV19	TRBJ2-7	few	.	CASSMLGNPYEQYF	TGTGCCAGTAGTATGCTAGGGAACCCCTACGAGCAGTACTTC
TRBV6-5	TRBJ1-4	.	.	CASSYRRPNEKLFF	TGTGCCAGCAGTTATCGGCGACCTAATGAAAAACTGTTTTTT
TRBV7-9	TRBJ1-1	.	.	CASSLGKPNTEAFF	TGTGCCAGCAGTCTAGGGAAGCCGAACACTGAAGCTTTCTTT
TRBV7-3	TRBJ1-5	.	.	CASSLDSNQPQHF	TGTGCCAGCAGCTTAGATAGCAATCAGCCCCAGCATTTT
TRBV18	TRBJ2-1	.	TRBD2	CASSPRLAGGYNEQFF	TGTGCCAGCTCACCGAGACTAGCGGGGGGGTACAATGAGCAGTTCTTC
TRBV19	TRBJ2-1	.	.	CASRDRIYEQFF	TGTGCCAGTAGGGATAGAATTTATGAGCAGTTCTTC
TRBV19	TRBJ1-5	few	TRBD1	CASRTGGSNQPQHF	TGTGCCAGTAGGACAGGGGGTAGCAATCAGCCCCAGCATTTT
TRBV6-5	TRBJ1-3	.	.	CASSLDRRGNTIYF	TGTGCCAGCAGTTTAGACAGGCGGGGAAACACCATATATTTT
TRBV4-3	TRBJ2-1	.	.	CASSQDRDPQVWEQFF	TGCGCCAGCAGCCAAGACCGGGACCCCCAAGTATGGGAGCAGTTCTTC
TRBV5-1	TRBJ1-2	once	.	CASRVGGPNYGYTF	TGCGCCAGCAGGGTGGGGGGGCCCAACTATGGCTACACCTTC
TRBV27	TRBJ2-7	once	.	CASSLSIGKFEQYF	TGTGCCAGCAGTTTATCGATAGGTAAATTCGAGCAGTACTTC
TRBV2	TRBJ2-3	.	TRBD1	CASRAYRGRSTDTQYF	TGTGCCAGCAGGGCCTACAGGGGGAGAAGCACAGATACGCAGTATTTT
TRBV30	TRBJ2-7	once	.	CAWSGGNGYEQYF	TGTGCCTGGAGTGGAGGGAATGGGTACGAGCAGTACTTC
TRBV4-1	TRBJ1-6	few	TRBD1	CASSQPTGSPSPLHF	TGCGCCAGCAGCCAACCGACAGGGTCTCCTTCACCCCTCCACTTT
TRBV6-1	TRBJ1-1	.	.	CASRLSDLTF	TGTGCCAGCAGACTCTCTGATCTTACTTTT
TRBV11-2	TRBJ1-4	.	.	CASSLKEKLFF	TGTGCCAGCAGCTTAAAAGAAAAACTGTTTTTT
TRBV6-1	TRBJ1-2	.	.	CASSSQGVYGYTF	TGTGCCAGCAGCTCACAGGGAGTCTATGGCTACACCTTC